This T cell receptor beta chain was sequenced during a study of T cells in Graves' hyperthyroidism and ophthalmopathy. TCR beta CDR3 regions were amplified from RNA transcripts. The study used the HTBI primer set for a first-round RT-PCR of the TCR CDR3. MiXCR, run by TCRdb on the multiplex PCR reads, gives a single entry per CDR3 protein. The sample includes about 350,000 distinct CDR3 sequences, 15% to 20% of them seen just once. This clonotype was observed at least ten times. The V end was cut by 2 bases, the J end by 4 bases, with 9 bases between. The length of the CDR3 is 13 residues. The germline CDR1 and CDR2 sequences are MNHEY and SVGEGT. At least 3 on the Clinical Activity Score was recorded for ophthalmopathy patients, who also had NOSPECS grade at least 4 and duration under 3 months. In making diagnoses, clinical symptoms, serum thyroxine and TRAb, thyroid ultrasound and orbital computed tomography were all used.

The sequenced sample was blood. J is TRBJ2-7 and V is TRBV6-2 or TRBV6-3; D is perhaps TRBD2 (5 bases). This clonotype was sampled from a woman aged 35 to 49 with Graves' ophthalmopathy. This CDR3 reads CASSYPPGYEQYF. CDR3 DNA sequence: TGTGCCAGCAGTTACCCCCCGGGATACGAGCAGTACTTC.